This T cell receptor beta chain was obtained from a study of blood T cell repertoires in COVID-19 (TCRdb year 2020). A note on the overall study: Collaborator samples came from the United States, Italy and Spain and covered acute and convalescent phases of COVID-19. The material from the prospective study consisted of cDNA or gDNA derived from T cells, B-cell-depleted T cells, or PBMCs. The dataset comprised deeply sampled blood TCRbeta repertoires from subjects exposed to, actively infected with, or recovered from COVID-19. The repertoires were made available in a free public database intended to serve as a resource for research on the immune response to SARS-CoV-2. The samples were drawn from two sources: the first 160 participants of the ongoing ImmuneRACE study, and approximately 1,300 subjects contributed by 6 global collaborators. A de-identified subject ID, COVID-19 status, age in years and sex were almost always included in the sample metadata. Where available, HLA class I and class II types were obtained from metadata supplied by the sample provider rather than from assay-based typing. What the research found in general, with its limitations: How much clinical and demographic metadata was included differed by source and by participant, and the metadata was provided uncurated.

The CDR3 spans 13 residues, from the cysteine through the phenylalanine. The DNA shown is the 39-base CDR3, in frame from base 1. For CDR1 and CDR2, the germline V gene (reference sequence) lists GTSNPN and SVGIG. TCRbeta CDR3 regions were amplified from genomic DNA by means of the immunoSEQ Assay, a bias-controlled multiplex PCR. The original pipeline was this. Nucleated cell counts per sample were estimated from amplification of reference gene primers within the assay. To quantify the absolute abundance of each unique TCRbeta CDR3 rearrangement, sequence reads were collapsed and filtered. For each sample, productive Simpson clonality was calculated as the square root of Simpson's diversity index across productive rearrangements. TCRdb mirrors the immuneACCESS table, restricted to in-frame sequences. Some clones are absent from its copies; in checked studies, under half trace to an unresolved V gene, and the reason for the others is unknown. V and J calls and clone size follow that table, whereas D and trimming were derived from the DNA. Here the sample has approximately 13,000 clones; 75% to 90% occur a single time. Roughly 15% of the sample comes from the top ten.

Remarks on this clone: There is no known antigen for this receptor. One base away there is no much larger clone; base qualities are not given.

Collaborating institutions collected whole blood in K2EDTA tubes following their own protocols. For TCRbeta analysis, collaborators shipped samples as frozen whole blood, isolated PBMCs, or DNA extracted from either of those sample types. The sequencing input was peripheral blood. The chain employs TRBV30 and TRBJ1-2; confidence is insufficient to name the D gene. This TCR was recovered from a man aged 50-60 years with active COVID-19. The CDR3 region: CAVTAGINYGYTF. The base sequence is TGTGCGGTGACGGCGGGAATTAACTATGGCTACACCTTC.